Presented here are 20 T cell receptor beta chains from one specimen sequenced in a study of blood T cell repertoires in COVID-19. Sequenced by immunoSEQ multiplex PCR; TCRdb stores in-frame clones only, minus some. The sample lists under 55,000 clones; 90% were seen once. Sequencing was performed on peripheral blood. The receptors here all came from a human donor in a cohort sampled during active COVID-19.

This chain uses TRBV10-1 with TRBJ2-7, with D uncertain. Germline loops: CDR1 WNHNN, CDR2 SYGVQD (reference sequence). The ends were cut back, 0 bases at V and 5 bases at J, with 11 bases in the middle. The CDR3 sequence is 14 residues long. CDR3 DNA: TGCGCCAGCAGTGAGTCCGGGTTCAAGAACGAGCAGTACTTC. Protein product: CASSESGFKNEQYF.

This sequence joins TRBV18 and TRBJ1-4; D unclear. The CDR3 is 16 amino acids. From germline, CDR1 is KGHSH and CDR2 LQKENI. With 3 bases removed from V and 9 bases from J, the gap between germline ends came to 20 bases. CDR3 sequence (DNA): TGTGCCAGCTCACCGCAGGTTCCTCCGGGGTTGAAAAAACTGTTTTTT. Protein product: CASSPQVPPGLKKLFF.

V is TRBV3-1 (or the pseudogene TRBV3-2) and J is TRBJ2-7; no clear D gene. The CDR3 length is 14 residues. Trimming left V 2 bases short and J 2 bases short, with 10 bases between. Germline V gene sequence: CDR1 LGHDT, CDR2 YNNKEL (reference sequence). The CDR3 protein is CASSQNRVTYEQYF. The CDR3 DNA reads TGTGCCAGCAGCCAAAATCGGGTTACCTACGAGCAGTACTTC.

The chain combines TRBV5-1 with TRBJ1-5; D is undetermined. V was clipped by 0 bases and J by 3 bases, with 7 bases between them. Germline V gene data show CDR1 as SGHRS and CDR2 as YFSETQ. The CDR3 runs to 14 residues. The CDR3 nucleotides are TGCGCCAGCAGCTTGGCCGGGGTCAATCAGCCCCAGCATTTT. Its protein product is CASSLAGVNQPQHF.

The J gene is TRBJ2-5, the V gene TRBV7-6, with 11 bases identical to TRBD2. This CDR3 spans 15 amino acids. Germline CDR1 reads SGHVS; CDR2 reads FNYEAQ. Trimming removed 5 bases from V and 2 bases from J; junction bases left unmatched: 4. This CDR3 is CASSLGTSGQETQYF. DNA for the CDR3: TGTGCCAGCAGCCTCGGGACTAGCGGACAAGAGACCCAGTACTTC.

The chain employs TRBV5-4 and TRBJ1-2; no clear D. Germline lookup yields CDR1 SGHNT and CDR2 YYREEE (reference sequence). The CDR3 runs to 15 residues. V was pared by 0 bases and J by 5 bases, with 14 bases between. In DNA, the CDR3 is TGTGCCAGCAGCTTGGTCTTGGGCGCTCGGTATGGCTACACCTTC. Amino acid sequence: CASSLVLGARYGYTF.

The CDR3 DNA reads as TGTGCCAGCAGCAGCGGCTACGGGGTAGAAGAGACCCAGTACTTC. It yields the protein CASSSGYGVEETQYF. The V call is TRBV7-2, the J call TRBJ2-5; a weak D match, TRBD2 (5 bases). Between the trimmed V and J ends, which lost 5 bases and 3 bases, there was a span of 16 bases. The CDR3 is 15 amino acids. Germline lookup yields CDR1 SGHTA and CDR2 FQGNSA.

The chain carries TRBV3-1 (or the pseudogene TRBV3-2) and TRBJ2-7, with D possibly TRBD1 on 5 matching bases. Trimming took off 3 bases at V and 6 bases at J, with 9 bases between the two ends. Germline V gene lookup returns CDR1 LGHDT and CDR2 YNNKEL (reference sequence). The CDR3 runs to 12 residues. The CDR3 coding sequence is TGTGCCAGCAGCCAGGGGCTCACCGAGCAGTACTTC. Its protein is CASSQGLTEQYF.

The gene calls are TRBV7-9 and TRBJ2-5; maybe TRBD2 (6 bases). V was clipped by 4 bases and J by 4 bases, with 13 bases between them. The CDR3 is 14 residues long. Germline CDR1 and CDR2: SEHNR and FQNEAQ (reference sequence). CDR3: CASSSQGGRETQYF. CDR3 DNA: TGTGCCAGCAGCTCCCAGGGAGGCCGAGAGACCCAGTACTTC.

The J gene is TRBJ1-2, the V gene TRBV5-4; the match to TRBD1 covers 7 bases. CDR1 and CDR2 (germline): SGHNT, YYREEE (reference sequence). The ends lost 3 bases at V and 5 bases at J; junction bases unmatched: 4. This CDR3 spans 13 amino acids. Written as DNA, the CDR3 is TGTGCCAGCAGCTGGGGACAGCTATATGGCTACACCTTC. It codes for CASSWGQLYGYTF.

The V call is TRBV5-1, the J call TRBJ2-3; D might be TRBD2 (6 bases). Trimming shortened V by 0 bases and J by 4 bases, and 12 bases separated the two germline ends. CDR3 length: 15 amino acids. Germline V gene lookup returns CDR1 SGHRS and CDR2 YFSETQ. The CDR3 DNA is TGCGCCAGCAGCTTGGTGTCGGGACTGTCAGATACGCAGTATTTT. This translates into CASSLVSGLSDTQYF.

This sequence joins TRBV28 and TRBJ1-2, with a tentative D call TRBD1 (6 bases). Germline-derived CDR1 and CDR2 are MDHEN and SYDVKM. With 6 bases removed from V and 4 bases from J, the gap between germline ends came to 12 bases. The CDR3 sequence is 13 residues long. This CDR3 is CASRQQGSYGYTF. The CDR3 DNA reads TGTGCCAGCAGACAACAGGGTAGCTATGGCTACACCTTC.

The CDR3 sequence: CASSLRQGAYGYTF. DNA for the CDR3: TGTGCCAGCAGTTTAAGACAAGGGGCATATGGCTACACCTTC. This chain links TRBV27 with TRBJ1-2, with D possibly being TRBD1 (5 bases). Germline V gene data show CDR1 as MNHEY and CDR2 as SMNVEV (reference sequence). The V and J ends lost 2 bases and 5 bases respectively, with 12 bases between them. The CDR3 is 14 residues long.

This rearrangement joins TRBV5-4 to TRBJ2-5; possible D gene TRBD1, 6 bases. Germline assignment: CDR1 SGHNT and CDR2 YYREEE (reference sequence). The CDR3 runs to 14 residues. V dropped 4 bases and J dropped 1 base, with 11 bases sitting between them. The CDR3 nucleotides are TGTGCCAGCAGCCCAAACAGGGCCCAAGAGACCCAGTACTTC. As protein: CASSPNRAQETQYF.

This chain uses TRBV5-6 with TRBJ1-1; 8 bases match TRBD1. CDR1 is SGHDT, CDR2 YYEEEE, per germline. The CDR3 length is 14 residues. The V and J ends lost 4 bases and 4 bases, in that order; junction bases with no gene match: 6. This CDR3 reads CASSGPGQATEAFF. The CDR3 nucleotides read TGTGCCAGCAGCGGCCCGGGACAGGCCACTGAAGCTTTCTTT.

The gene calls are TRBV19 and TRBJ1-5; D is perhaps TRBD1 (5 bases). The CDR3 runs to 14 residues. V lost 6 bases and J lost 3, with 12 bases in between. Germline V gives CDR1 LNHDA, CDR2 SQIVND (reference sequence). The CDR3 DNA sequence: TGTGCCAGTAGGCTACAGGACTACAATCAGCCCCAGCATTTT. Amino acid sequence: CASRLQDYNQPQHF.

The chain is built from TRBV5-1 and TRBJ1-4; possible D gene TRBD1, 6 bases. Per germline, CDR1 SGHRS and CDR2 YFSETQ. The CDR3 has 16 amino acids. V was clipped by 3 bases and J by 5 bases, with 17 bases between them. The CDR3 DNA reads TGCGCCAGCAGCTCGGGCCTCGGGGGGGCAAATGAAAAACTGTTTTTT. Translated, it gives CASSSGLGGANEKLFF.

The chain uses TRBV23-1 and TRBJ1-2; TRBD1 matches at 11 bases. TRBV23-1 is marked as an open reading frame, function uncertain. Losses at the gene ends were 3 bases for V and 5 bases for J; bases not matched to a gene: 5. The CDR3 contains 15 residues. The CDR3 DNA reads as TGCGCCAGCAGTCAGGGACAGGGGGATAAATATGGCTACACCTTC. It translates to CASSQGQGDKYGYTF.

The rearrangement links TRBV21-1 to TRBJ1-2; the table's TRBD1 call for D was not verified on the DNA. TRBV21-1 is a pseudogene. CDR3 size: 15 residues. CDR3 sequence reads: CASSPDPTANYGYTF. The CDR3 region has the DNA TGTGCCAGCAGCCCCGACCCGACAGCAAACTATGGCTACACCTTC.

CDR3 in amino acids: CASSQDPGIGGYTF. In DNA form, the CDR3 reads TGTGCCAGCAGCCAAGATCCCGGGATCGGGGGCTACACCTTC. The rearrangement links TRBV3-1 (or the pseudogene TRBV3-2) to TRBJ1-2; D unclear. Germline lookup yields CDR1 LGHDT and CDR2 YNNKEL (reference sequence). The CDR3 extends over 14 amino acids. The V gene lost 0 bases and the J gene lost 8 bases, with 13 bases spanning the gap.